The 30 T cell receptor beta chains below were found in one sample sequenced in a study of blood T cell repertoires in COVID-19. Libraries were prepared by immunoSEQ multiplex PCR; TCRdb keeps only in-frame clonotypes and omits some of them. The sample contains about 300,000 clones, around 88% of which appear only once. The sample consisted of peripheral blood. The receptor set was obtained from a woman in her 30s who had recovered from COVID-19.

This clone was detected a few times. The chain joins TRBV6-5 to TRBJ1-6; D remains ambiguous. CDR1 is MNHEY, CDR2 SVGAGI, per germline. V was trimmed by 0 bases and J by 6 bases, leaving 9 bases between them. The CDR3 runs 15 residues. The CDR3 sequence is CASSYSHSPNSPLHF. The CDR3 DNA sequence: TGTGCCAGCAGTTACTCACACAGTCCTAATTCACCCCTCCACTTT.

The rearrangement uses TRBV30 and TRBJ1-1, with TRBD1 matching over 9 bases. V was pared by 1 base and J by 8 bases, with 5 bases of the junction left unmatched. The CDR3 spans 13 residues. Germline V lookup: CDR1 GTSNPN, CDR2 SVGIG (reference sequence). CDR3 loop: CAWSEQGAKEAFF. CDR3 coding DNA: TGTGCCTGGAGTGAACAGGGGGCAAAAGAAGCTTTCTTT.

This sequence joins TRBV28 and TRBJ2-7; D gene ambiguous. With 5 bases removed from V and 2 bases from J, the gap between germline ends came to 16 bases. The CDR3 extends over 15 amino acids. From germline, CDR1 is MDHEN and CDR2 SYDVKM. CDR3: CASSAAGEGTYEQYF. CDR3 nucleotides: TGTGCCAGCAGTGCCGCCGGAGAAGGTACCTACGAGCAGTACTTC.

This sequence joins TRBV25-1 and TRBJ1-6; maybe TRBD1 (6 bases). The germline gives CDR1 MGHDK, CDR2 SYGVNS. The germline V and J ends were trimmed by 1 base and 15 bases, with 19 bases remaining between them. This CDR3 contains 15 residues. The CDR3 sequence is CASSESLAGVALLHF. As DNA, the CDR3 is TGTGCCAGCAGTGAATCGCTAGCAGGGGTTGCCCTCCTCCACTTT.

The chain joins TRBV30 to TRBJ1-4, with D possibly being TRBD1 (5 bases). The length of the CDR3 is 13 residues. Germline V gene sequence: CDR1 GTSNPN, CDR2 SVGIG (reference sequence). V lost 5 bases, J lost 7 bases, and 14 bases lay in between. The CDR3 DNA sequence: TGTGCCTGGCGACAGATAAGGGGTGAAAAACTGTTTTTT. It encodes CAWRQIRGEKLFF.

The chain uses TRBV15 and TRBJ2-4; 10 bases are shared with TRBD1. Germline CDR1 LNHNV, CDR2 YYDKDF (reference sequence). This CDR3 region has 16 residues. Unmatched junction bases numbered 2, after V lost 0 bases and J lost 3 bases. The CDR3 spells CATSREDRGDKNIQYF. As DNA, the CDR3 is TGTGCCACCAGCAGAGAGGACAGGGGGGACAAAAACATTCAGTACTTC.

This clone appeared a single time. The chain recombines TRBV2 with TRBJ2-2; 9 bases map to TRBD1. The ends lost 6 bases at V and 5 bases at J; junction bases unmatched: 4. Germline V gene sequence: CDR1 SNHLY, CDR2 FYNNEI. The CDR3 consists of 14 residues. The CDR3 loop reads CASRGQGETGELFF. CDR3 in DNA: TGTGCCAGCAGGGGACAGGGAGAAACCGGGGAGCTGTTTTTT.

The gene calls are TRBV18 and TRBJ1-4; tentative D call: TRBD1 (6 bases). This CDR3 has 16 amino acids. The V gene's germline CDR1 is KGHSH and CDR2 LQKENI. The V and J ends lost 3 bases and 8 bases respectively, with 19 bases between them. The CDR3 here is CASSPTGSLLGEKLFF. CDR3 bases: TGTGCCAGCTCACCCACAGGGAGCCTGTTAGGAGAAAAACTGTTTTTT. The variable domain in full, with the rest retrieved from reference TRBV18 and TRBJ1-4, is NAGVMQNPRHLVRRRGQEARLRCSPMKGHSHVYWYRQLPEEGLKFMVYLQKENIIDESGMPKERFSAEFPKEGPSILRIQQVVRGDSAAYFCASSPTGSLLGEKLFFGSGTQLSVL.

The V gene is TRBV6-4, the J gene TRBJ2-2, with TRBD2 matching 7 bases. Unmatched junction bases numbered 4, after V lost 0 bases and J lost 3 bases. The germline CDR1 and CDR2 sequences are MRHNA and SNTAGT. The CDR3 runs to 16 residues. The CDR3 loop is CASSDSRDYHTGELFF. CDR3 sequence (DNA): TGTGCCAGCAGTGACTCCCGGGACTACCACACCGGGGAGCTGTTTTTT.

This clone was seen only once. The chain has TRBV5-1 and TRBJ2-1, with D possibly TRBD1 on 6 matching bases. Trimming removed 4 bases at V and 7 bases at J, with 12 bases between. In germline, CDR1 is SGHRS, CDR2 YFSETQ. This CDR3 has 13 residues. The CDR3 nucleotides read TGCGCCAGCAGCATTCACAGGGCGAATGAGCAGTTCTTC. Translating gives CASSIHRANEQFF.

The chain combines TRBV11-2 with TRBJ2-7, with TRBD2 identical over 9 bases. CDR3 length: 17 amino acids. Losses at the gene ends were 5 bases for V and 0 bases for J; bases not matched to a gene: 11. Per the germline V gene, CDR1 is SGHAT and CDR2 is FQNNGV. The CDR3 region is CASSPGTTSGRSYEQYF. In DNA form, the CDR3 reads TGTGCCAGCAGCCCAGGCACGACTAGCGGACGCTCCTACGAGCAGTACTTC. Supplemented by reference TRBV11-2 and TRBJ2-7, the full variable domain reads EAGVAQSPRYKIIEKRQSVAFWCNPISGHATLYWYQQILGQGPKLLIQFQNNGVVDDSQLPKDRFSAERLKGVDSTLKIQPAKLEDSAVYLCASSPGTTSGRSYEQYFGPGTRLTVT.

The rearrangement joins TRBV4-3 to TRBJ2-5; 7 bases are shared with TRBD2. Germline values: CDR1 LGHNA, CDR2 YSLEER. The CDR3 runs to 16 residues. V was clipped by 0 bases and J by 5 bases; unmatched bases: 9. CDR3 in DNA: TGCGCCAGCAGCCAAGAATCGATGGCGGGGGTGGAGACCCAGTACTTC. It codes for CASSQESMAGVETQYF.

The J gene is TRBJ2-3, the V gene TRBV4-1; D may be TRBD2 (6 bases). V lost 2 bases and J 0 bases, leaving 15 bases between the germline ends. The CDR3 has 17 residues. CDR1 is MGHRA and CDR2 is YSYEKL in the germline V gene. The CDR3 spells CASSQITSSASTDTQYF. As DNA, the CDR3 is TGCGCCAGCAGCCAAATCACTAGCTCAGCGAGCACAGATACGCAGTATTTT.

The chain couples TRBV28 to TRBJ2-5, with D tentatively TRBD2 (5 bases). The V and J ends lost 5 bases and 3 bases respectively, with 16 bases between them. The length of the CDR3 is 15 residues. Germline CDR1 MDHEN, CDR2 SYDVKM. CDR3 DNA: TGTGCCAGCAGTGTCCGGGCCTCAGCGGAAGAGACCCAGTACTTC. Its translation: CASSVRASAEETQYF.

With respect to this clone: Its ends do not fully match the called genes, so a read error is possible. The rearrangement links TRBV3-1 (or the pseudogene TRBV3-2) to TRBJ2-7; D is perhaps TRBD1 (6 bases). CDR1 LGHDT and CDR2 YNNKEL come from the germline V gene (reference sequence). The CDR3 has 12 amino acids. CDR3 nucleotide sequence: TGTGCCAGCAGCCAAAGGGCCGGGACACTTAACTTC. This gives the protein CASSQRAGTLNF.

This rearrangement joins TRBV21-1 to TRBJ2-5; no DNA check was done on the table's D call, TRBD2. TRBV21-1 corresponds to a pseudogene. This CDR3 contains 13 residues. The CDR3 here is CASSKTHGETQYF. The CDR3 bases are TGTGCCAGCAGCAAAACCCACGGAGAGACCCAGTACTTC.

This chain joins TRBV19 and TRBJ1-1; tentatively, D is TRBD1 (6 bases). Trimming cost V 5 bases and J 1 base, with 11 bases left between them. The germline gives CDR1 LNHDA, CDR2 SQIVND (reference sequence). The CDR3 is 14 amino acids. This CDR3 reads CASSPDRGNTEAFF. The DNA of the CDR3 is TGTGCCAGTAGTCCGGACAGAGGGAACACTGAAGCTTTCTTT.

The rearrangement links TRBV5-5 to TRBJ1-2, with D possibly TRBD1 on 6 matching bases. Germline lookup yields CDR1 SGHKS and CDR2 YYEKEE (reference sequence). CDR3 length equals 18 residues. V was shortened by 1 base and J by 4 bases, with 23 bases between the two germline ends. The CDR3, as DNA: TGTGCCAGCAGCTTGCGCCACAGGGTCGAGTCCCCTTTCTATGGCTACACCTTC. Protein sequence: CASSLRHRVESPFYGYTF.

This sequence joins TRBV9 and TRBJ1-6, with D possibly matching TRBD1 (6 bases). The germline gives CDR1 SGDLS, CDR2 YYNGEE. V lost 4 bases, J lost 7 bases, and 15 bases lay in between. The CDR3 length is 15 residues. CDR3 sequence: CASSPGGGQNSPLHF. CDR3 DNA sequence: TGTGCCAGCAGCCCCGGGGGGGGGCAGAATTCACCCCTCCACTTT.

This sequence joins TRBV25-1 and TRBJ2-3, with D perhaps matching TRBD1 (6 bases). Trimming left V 10 bases short and J 0 bases short, with 14 bases between. From germline, CDR1 is MGHDK and CDR2 SYGVNS. The CDR3 is 14 residues long. The CDR3 DNA reads as TGTGCCACCACGGACAGATTTAGCACAGATACGCAGTATTTT. It encodes CATTDRFSTDTQYF.

The V call is TRBV2, the J call TRBJ2-7; no firm D call. Germline V gene lookup returns CDR1 SNHLY and CDR2 FYNNEI. The V end was cut by 7 bases, the J end by 2 bases, with 3 bases between. The CDR3 covers 10 residues. DNA for the CDR3: TGTGCCAGCATCGCCTACGAGCAGTACTTC. Its translation is CASIAYEQYF. Filled out from reference TRBV2 and TRBJ2-7, the complete variable domain reads EPEVTQTPSHQVTQMGQEVILRCVPISNHLYFYWYRQILGQKVEFLVSFYNNEISEKSEIFDDQFSVERPDGSNFTLKIRSTKLEDSAMYFCASIAYEQYFGPGTRLTVT.

This clone has a single count. This rearrangement joins TRBV7-3 to TRBJ2-2; TRBD2 might be the D (6 bases). The CDR3 length is 15 residues. Trimming shortened V by 0 bases and J by 7 bases, and 12 bases separated the two germline ends. Germline CDR1 and CDR2: SGHTA and FQGTGA. In DNA, the CDR3 is TGTGCCAGCAGCTTAACCGGGGGATATAGCGGGGAGCTGTTTTTT. Protein product: CASSLTGGYSGELFF.

The genes are TRBV4-3 and TRBJ2-5; D gene uncertain. V lost 0 bases and J 1 base, leaving 9 bases between the germline ends. Germline V gene sequence: CDR1 LGHNA, CDR2 YSLEER. The CDR3 runs to 15 residues. The CDR3 coding sequence is TGCGCCAGCAGCCAAGACTGGAACAGCCAAGAGACCCAGTACTTC. It codes for CASSQDWNSQETQYF.

This clone was observed a few times. The rearrangement links TRBV10-3 to TRBJ1-1; tentatively, D is TRBD1 (6 bases). This CDR3 spans 16 amino acids. Germline lookup yields CDR1 ENHRY and CDR2 SYGVKD. V was shortened by 8 bases and J by 0 bases, with 19 bases between the two germline ends. The CDR3 here is CAIQTGPALLNTEAFF. CDR3 DNA: TGTGCCATCCAGACAGGACCAGCATTGTTGAACACTGAAGCTTTCTTT.

This rearrangement joins TRBV7-8 to TRBJ2-5; 8 nucleotides align to TRBD2. Germline V lookup: CDR1 SGHVS, CDR2 FQNEAQ. J was trimmed by 7 bases and V by 1 base; bases with no gene match: 11. The CDR3 runs 16 residues. For the CDR3, the DNA is TGTGCCAGCAGCTTAGAGGGACTAGGAAGATCGTGGACCCAGTACTTC. Translated, it gives CASSLEGLGRSWTQYF.

The V and J genes are TRBV9 and TRBJ1-1, with 9 nucleotides matching TRBD1. Unmatched junction bases numbered 7, after V lost 3 bases and J lost 4 bases. The CDR3 length is 15 residues. Germline loops: CDR1 SGDLS, CDR2 YYNGEE. CDR3 in amino acids: CASSAYRGLGTEAFF. In DNA, the CDR3 is TGTGCCAGCAGCGCTTACAGGGGGCTCGGCACTGAAGCTTTCTTT.

This clone has just one count. The junction does not match germline at one end; this may be a read error. This chain links TRBV2 with TRBJ2-1; TRBD2 matches 8 bases. The CDR3 length is 15 residues. Germline V gives CDR1 SNHLY, CDR2 FYNNEI. CDR3 nucleotides: TGTGCCAGCAGTGTCCAAGCGGGGGCATTGGGTGAGCAATTCTTC. Amino acid sequence: CASSVQAGALGEQFF.

The chain links TRBV5-5 to TRBJ2-3, with D unresolved. CDR1 and CDR2 (germline): SGHKS, YYEKEE (reference sequence). This CDR3 is 15 amino acids long. V gave up 1 base and J gave up 4 bases, with 13 bases separating them. The CDR3 here is CASSLSHRGADTQYF. Here the CDR3 DNA reads TGTGCCAGCAGCTTGAGTCACCGTGGAGCAGATACGCAGTATTTT.

The chain is built from TRBV18 and TRBJ2-1, with TRBD1 matching over 10 bases. The V gene end was trimmed by 3 bases and the J gene end by 5 bases; junction bases not matched to a gene: 10. Germline-derived CDR1 and CDR2 are KGHSH and LQKENI. The CDR3 covers 17 residues. For the CDR3, the DNA is TGTGCCAGCTCACCTCTTGCTCCGGGACAGGGGAACAATGAGCAGTTCTTC. Residues: CASSPLAPGQGNNEQFF.

The V and J genes are TRBV5-1 and TRBJ1-2; 7 bases map to TRBD1. With V trimmed by 4 bases and J by 0 bases, 9 bases remained unmatched. This CDR3 is 16 amino acids long. CDR1 is SGHRS, CDR2 YFSETQ, per germline. The CDR3 coding sequence is TGCGCCAGCAGCCAGGCGGGACAGCGAACTAACTATGGCTACACCTTC. It encodes CASSQAGQRTNYGYTF.